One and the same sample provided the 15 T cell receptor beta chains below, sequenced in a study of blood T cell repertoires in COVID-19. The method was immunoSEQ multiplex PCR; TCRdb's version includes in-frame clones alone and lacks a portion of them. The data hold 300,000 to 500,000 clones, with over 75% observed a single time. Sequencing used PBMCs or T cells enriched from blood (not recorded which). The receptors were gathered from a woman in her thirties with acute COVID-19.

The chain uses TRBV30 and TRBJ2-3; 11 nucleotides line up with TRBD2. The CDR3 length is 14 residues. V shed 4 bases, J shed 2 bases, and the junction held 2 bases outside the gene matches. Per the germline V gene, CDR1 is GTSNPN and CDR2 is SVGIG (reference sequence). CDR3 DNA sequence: TGTGCCTGGACTAGCGGGGGGTTCACAGATACGCAGTATTTT. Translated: CAWTSGGFTDTQYF.

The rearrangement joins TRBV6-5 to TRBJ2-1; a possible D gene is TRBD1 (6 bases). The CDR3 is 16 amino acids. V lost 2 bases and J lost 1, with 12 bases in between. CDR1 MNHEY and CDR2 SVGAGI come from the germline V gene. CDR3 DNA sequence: TGTGCCAGCAGTTACACGGCCACAGGGTCCTACAATGAGCAGTTCTTC. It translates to CASSYTATGSYNEQFF.

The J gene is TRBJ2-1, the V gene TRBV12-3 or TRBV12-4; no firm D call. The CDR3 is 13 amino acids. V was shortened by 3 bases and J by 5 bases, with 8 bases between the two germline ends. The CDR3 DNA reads TGTGCCAGCAGTTTCGGCGGCGACAATGAGCAGTTCTTC. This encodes CASSFGGDNEQFF.

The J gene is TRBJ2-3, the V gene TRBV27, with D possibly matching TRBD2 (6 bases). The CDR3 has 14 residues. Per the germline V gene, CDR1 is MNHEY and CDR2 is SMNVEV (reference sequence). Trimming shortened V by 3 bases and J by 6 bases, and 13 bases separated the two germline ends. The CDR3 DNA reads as TGTGCCAGCAGTTTTGGCGGGGAGGCGGATACGCAGTATTTT. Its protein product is CASSFGGEADTQYF.

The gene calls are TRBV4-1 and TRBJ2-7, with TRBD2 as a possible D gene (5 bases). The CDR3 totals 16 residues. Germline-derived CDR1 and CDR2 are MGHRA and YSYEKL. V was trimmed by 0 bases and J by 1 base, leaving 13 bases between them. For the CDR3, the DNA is TGCGCCAGCAGCCAAGAATCGCCTAGCCCTTCCTACGAGCAGTACTTC. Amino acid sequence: CASSQESPSPSYEQYF.

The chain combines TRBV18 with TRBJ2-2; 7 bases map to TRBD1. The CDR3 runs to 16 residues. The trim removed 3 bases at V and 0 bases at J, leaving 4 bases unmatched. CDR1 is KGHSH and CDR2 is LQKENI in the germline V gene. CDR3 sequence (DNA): TGTGCCAGCTCACCGCGACAGGGCACGAACACCGGGGAGCTGTTTTTT. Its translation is CASSPRQGTNTGELFF. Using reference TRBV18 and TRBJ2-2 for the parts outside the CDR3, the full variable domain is NAGVMQNPRHLVRRRGQEARLRCSPMKGHSHVYWYRQLPEEGLKFMVYLQKENIIDESGMPKERFSAEFPKEGPSILRIQQVVRGDSAAYFCASSPRQGTNTGELFFGEGSRLTVL.

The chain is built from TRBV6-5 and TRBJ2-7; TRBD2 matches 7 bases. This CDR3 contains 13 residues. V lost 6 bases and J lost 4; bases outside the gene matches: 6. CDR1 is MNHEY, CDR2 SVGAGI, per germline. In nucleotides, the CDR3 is TGTGCCAGCAGCCCCGGGGGGTTTTACGAGCAGTACTTC. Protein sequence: CASSPGGFYEQYF.

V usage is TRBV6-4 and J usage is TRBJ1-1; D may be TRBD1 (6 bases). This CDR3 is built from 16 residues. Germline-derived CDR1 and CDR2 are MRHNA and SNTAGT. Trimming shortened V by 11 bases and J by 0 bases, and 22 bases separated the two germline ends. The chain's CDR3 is CADPGGERGMNTEAFF. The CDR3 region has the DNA TGTGCCGATCCGGGGGGCGAAAGGGGAATGAACACTGAAGCTTTCTTT.

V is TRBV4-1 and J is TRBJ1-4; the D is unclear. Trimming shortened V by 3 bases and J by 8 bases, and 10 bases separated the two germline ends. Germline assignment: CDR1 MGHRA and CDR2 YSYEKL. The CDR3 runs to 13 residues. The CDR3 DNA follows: TGCGCCAGCAGCCAGACGGTCGGGGAAAAACTGTTTTTT. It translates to CASSQTVGEKLFF.

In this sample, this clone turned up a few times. Here the CDR3 reads CASSLWTGVNTEAFF. CDR3 in DNA: TGTGCCAGCAGCTTATGGACAGGGGTAAACACTGAAGCTTTCTTT. This rearrangement joins TRBV7-9 to TRBJ1-1; TRBD1 aligns across 9 bases. Germline lookup yields CDR1 SEHNR and CDR2 FQNEAQ (reference sequence). Losses at the gene ends were 2 bases for V and 2 bases for J; bases not matched to a gene: 3. This CDR3 has 15 residues.

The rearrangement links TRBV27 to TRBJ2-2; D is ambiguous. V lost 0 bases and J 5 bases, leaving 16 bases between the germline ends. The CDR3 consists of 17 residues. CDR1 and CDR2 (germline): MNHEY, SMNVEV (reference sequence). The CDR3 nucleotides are TGTGCCAGCAGTTTATCGGCAGGAAGAACTTTTACCGGGGAGCTGTTTTTT. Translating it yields CASSLSAGRTFTGELFF.

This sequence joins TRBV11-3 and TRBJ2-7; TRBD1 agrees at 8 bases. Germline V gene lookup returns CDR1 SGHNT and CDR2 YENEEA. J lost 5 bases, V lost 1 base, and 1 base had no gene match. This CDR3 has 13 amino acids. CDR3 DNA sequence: TGTGCCAGCAGCTTAGGACAGGGGCACGAGCAGTACTTC. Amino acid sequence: CASSLGQGHEQYF.

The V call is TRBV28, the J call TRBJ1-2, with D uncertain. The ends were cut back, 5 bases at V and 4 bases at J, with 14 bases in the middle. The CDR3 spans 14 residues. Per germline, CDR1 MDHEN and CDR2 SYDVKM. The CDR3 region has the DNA TGTGCCAGCAGTGACATACCAGGCGTCTATGGCTACACCTTC. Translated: CASSDIPGVYGYTF.

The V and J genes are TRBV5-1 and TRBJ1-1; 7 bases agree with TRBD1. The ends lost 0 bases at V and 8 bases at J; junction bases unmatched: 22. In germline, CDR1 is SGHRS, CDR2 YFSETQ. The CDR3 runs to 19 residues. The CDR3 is CASSLGPARTVKAGGEAFF. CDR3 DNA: TGCGCCAGCAGCTTGGGTCCCGCCAGGACAGTCAAAGCAGGGGGGGAAGCTTTCTTT.

The CDR3 region is CASSQQGNSGKLFF. The DNA of the CDR3 is TGTGCCAGCAGTCAACAGGGAAATTCAGGAAAACTGTTTTTT. The gene calls are TRBV7-9 and TRBJ1-4, with D perhaps matching TRBD1 (6 bases). The CDR3 is made up of 14 amino acids. The V and J ends lost 6 bases and 10 bases respectively, with 18 bases between them. Germline values: CDR1 SEHNR, CDR2 FQNEAQ (reference sequence).